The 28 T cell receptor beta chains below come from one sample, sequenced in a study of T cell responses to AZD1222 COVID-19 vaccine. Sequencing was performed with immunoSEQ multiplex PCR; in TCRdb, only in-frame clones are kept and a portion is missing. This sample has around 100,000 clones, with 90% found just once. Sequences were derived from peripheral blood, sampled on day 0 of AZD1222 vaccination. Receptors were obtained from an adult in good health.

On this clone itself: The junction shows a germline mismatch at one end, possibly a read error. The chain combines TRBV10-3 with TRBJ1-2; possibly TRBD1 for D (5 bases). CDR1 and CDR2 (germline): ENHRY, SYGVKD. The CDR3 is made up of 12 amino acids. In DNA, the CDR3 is TGTGCCCTCAGGGATACTAACTATGGCTACACCTTC. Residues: CALRDTNYGYTF.

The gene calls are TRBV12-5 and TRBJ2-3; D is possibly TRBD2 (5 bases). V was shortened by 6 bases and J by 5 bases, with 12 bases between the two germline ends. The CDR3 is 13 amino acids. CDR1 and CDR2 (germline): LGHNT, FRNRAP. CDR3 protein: CASGPGLVDTQYF. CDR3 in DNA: TGTGCTAGTGGCCCGGGGTTAGTAGATACGCAGTATTTT.

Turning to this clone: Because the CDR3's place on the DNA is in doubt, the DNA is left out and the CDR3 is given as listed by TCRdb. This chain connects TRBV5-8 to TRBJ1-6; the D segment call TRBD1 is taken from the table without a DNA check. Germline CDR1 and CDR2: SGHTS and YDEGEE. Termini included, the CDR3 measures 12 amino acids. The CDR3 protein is CASSFVGPGTSF.

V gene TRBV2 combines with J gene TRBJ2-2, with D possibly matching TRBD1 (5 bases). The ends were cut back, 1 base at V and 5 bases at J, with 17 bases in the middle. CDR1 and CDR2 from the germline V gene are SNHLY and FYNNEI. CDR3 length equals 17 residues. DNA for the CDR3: TGTGCCAGCAGTGAAGTCAGGGTTCCCCTAACGACCGGGGAGCTGTTTTTT. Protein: CASSEVRVPLTTGELFF. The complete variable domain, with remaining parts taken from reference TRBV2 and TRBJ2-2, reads EPEVTQTPSHQVTQMGQEVILRCVPISNHLYFYWYRQILGQKVEFLVSFYNNEISEKSEIFDDQFSVERPDGSNFTLKIRSTKLEDSAMYFCASSEVRVPLTTGELFFGEGSRLTVL.

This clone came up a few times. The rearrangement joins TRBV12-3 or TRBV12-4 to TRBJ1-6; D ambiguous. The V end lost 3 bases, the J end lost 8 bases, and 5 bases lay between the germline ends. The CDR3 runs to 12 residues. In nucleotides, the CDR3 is TGTGCCAGCAGTTTGGAGTATTCACCCCTCCACTTT. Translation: CASSLEYSPLHF.

The CDR3 DNA reads TGTGCCAGCAGCTTAGGTCCGGGGGCAAGGTACGAGCAGTACTTC. Amino acids: CASSLGPGARYEQYF. This chain uses TRBV11-2 with TRBJ2-7; either TRBD1 or TRBD2 may fit D (6 bases each). V dropped 1 base and J dropped 4 bases, with 14 bases sitting between them. Germline V lookup: CDR1 SGHAT, CDR2 FQNNGV. This CDR3 contains 15 residues.

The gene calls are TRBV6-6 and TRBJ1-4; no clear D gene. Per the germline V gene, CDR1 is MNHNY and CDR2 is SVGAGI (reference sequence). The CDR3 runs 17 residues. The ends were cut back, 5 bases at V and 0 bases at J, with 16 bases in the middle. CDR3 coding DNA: TGTGCCAGCAGTCCCCCCACCTTAGCTGCAACTAATGAAAAACTGTTTTTT. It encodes CASSPPTLAATNEKLFF.

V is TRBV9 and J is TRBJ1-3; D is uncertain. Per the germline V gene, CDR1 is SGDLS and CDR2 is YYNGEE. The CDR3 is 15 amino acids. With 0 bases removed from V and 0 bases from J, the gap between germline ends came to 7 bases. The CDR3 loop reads CASSVDPNSGNTIYF. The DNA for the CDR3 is TGTGCCAGCAGCGTAGATCCCAACTCTGGAAACACCATATATTTT.

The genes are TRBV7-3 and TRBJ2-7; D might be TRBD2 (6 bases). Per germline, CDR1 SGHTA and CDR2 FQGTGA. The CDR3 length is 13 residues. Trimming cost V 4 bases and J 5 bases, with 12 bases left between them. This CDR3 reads CASSSGTGDEQYF. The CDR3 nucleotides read TGTGCCAGCAGCTCGGGAACGGGGGACGAGCAGTACTTC.

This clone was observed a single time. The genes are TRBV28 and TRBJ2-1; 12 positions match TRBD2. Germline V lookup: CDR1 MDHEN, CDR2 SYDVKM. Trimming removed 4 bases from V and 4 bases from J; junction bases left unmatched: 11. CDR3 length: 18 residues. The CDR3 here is CASSSSVSGTSGYNEQFF. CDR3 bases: TGTGCCAGCAGTTCATCCGTTTCGGGGACTAGCGGGTACAATGAGCAGTTCTTC.

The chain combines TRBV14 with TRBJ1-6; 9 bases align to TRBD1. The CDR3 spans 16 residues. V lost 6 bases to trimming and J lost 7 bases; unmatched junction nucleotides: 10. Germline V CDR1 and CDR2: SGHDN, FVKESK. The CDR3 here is CASSLTGTGLNSPLHF. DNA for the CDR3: TGTGCCAGCAGTCTAACCGGGACAGGGCTAAATTCACCCCTCCACTTT.

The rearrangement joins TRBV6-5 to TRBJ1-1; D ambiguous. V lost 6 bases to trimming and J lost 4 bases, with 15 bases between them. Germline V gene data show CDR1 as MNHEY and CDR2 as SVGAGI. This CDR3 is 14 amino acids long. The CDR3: CASRPDGLSTEAFF. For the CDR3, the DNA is TGTGCCAGCAGGCCGGACGGTTTAAGCACTGAAGCTTTCTTT.

Here the CDR3 reads CASSQDIGRTDEAFF. The CDR3 nucleotides read TGTGCCAGCAGCCAAGATATAGGGAGAACAGATGAAGCTTTCTTT. V usage is TRBV3-1 (or the pseudogene TRBV3-2) and J usage is TRBJ1-1; D gene uncertain. The germline V gene has CDR1 LGHDT and CDR2 YNNKEL (reference sequence). Trimming shortened V by 0 bases and J by 7 bases, and 15 bases separated the two germline ends. The CDR3 consists of 15 residues.

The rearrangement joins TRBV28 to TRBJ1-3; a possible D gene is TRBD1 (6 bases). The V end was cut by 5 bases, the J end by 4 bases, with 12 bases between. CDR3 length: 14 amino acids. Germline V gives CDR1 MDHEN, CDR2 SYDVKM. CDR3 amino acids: CASSLTGSGNTIYF. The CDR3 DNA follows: TGTGCCAGCAGTCTTACAGGGTCCGGAAACACCATATATTTT.

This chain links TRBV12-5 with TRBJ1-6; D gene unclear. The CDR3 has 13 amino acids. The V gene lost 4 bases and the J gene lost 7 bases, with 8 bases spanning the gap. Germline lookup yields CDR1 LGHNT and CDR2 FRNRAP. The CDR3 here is CASGWGRNSPLHF. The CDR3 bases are TGTGCTAGTGGTTGGGGTAGGAATTCACCCCTCCACTTT.

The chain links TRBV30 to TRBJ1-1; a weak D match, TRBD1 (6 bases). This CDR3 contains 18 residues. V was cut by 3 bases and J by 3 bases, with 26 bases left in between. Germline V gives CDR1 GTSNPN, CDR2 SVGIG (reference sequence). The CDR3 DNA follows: TGTGCCTGGAGCCCGCCAGGGGCCAAACTCGACGGGGACACTGAAGCTTTCTTT. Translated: CAWSPPGAKLDGDTEAFF.

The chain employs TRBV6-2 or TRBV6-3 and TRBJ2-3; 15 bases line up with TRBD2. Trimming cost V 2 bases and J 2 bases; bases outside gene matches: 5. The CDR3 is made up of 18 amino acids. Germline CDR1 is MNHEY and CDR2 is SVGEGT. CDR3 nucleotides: TGTGCCAGCAGTTACGGACTAGCGGGGGGGCCCATCACAGATACGCAGTATTTT. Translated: CASSYGLAGGPITDTQYF.

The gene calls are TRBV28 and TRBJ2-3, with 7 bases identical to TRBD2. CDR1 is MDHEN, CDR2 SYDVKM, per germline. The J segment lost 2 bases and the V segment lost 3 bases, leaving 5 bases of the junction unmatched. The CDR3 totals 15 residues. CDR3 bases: TGTGCCAGCAGTTTCGGAGCGGGGTACACAGATACGCAGTATTTT. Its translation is CASSFGAGYTDTQYF.

The CDR3 loop is CASSLDLEVTLHF. CDR3 DNA sequence: TGTGCCAGCAGCTTAGATCTCGAGGTGACCCTCCACTTT. The rearrangement joins TRBV11-2 to TRBJ1-6; D is unresolved. CDR1 and CDR2 (germline): SGHAT, FQNNGV. The V end lost 0 bases, the J end lost 14 bases, and 11 bases lay between the germline ends. The CDR3 runs to 13 residues.

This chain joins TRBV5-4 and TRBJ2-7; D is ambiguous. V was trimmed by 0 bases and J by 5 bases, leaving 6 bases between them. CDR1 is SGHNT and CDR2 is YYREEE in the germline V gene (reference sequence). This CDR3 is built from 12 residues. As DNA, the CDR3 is TGTGCCAGCAGCTTGGGTCGGGACGAGCAGTACTTC. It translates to CASSLGRDEQYF.

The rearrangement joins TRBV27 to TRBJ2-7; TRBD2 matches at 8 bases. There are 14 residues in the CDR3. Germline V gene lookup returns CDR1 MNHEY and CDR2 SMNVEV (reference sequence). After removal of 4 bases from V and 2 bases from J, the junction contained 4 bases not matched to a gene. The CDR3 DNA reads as TGTGCCAGCAGTTCCCGGGGGGGCCCCTACGAGCAGTACTTC. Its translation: CASSSRGGPYEQYF.

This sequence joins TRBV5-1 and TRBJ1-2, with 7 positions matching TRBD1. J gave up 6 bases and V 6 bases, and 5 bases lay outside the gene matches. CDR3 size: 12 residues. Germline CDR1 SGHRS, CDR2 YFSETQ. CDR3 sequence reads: CASKAGGDGYTF. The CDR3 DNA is TGCGCCAGCAAGGCAGGGGGAGATGGCTACACCTTC.

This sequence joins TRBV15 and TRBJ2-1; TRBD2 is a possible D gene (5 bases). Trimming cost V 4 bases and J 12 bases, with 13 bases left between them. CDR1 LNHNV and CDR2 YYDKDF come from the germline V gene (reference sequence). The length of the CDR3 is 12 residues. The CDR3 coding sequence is TGTGCCACCAGCACTCAGGACTTTTGGCAGTTCTTC. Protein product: CATSTQDFWQFF.

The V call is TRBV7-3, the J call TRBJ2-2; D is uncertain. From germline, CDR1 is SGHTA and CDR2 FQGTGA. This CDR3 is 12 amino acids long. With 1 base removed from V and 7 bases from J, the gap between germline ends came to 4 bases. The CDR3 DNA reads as TGTGCCAGCAGCTTAATGGGCGGGGAGCTGTTTTTT. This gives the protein CASSLMGGELFF.

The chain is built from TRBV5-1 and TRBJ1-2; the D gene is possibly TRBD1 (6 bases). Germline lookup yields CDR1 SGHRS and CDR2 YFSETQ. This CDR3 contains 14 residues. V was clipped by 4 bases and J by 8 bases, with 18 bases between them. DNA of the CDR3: TGCGCCAGCAGCCTACCCACAGGGCTAGGCGGCTACACCTTC. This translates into CASSLPTGLGGYTF.

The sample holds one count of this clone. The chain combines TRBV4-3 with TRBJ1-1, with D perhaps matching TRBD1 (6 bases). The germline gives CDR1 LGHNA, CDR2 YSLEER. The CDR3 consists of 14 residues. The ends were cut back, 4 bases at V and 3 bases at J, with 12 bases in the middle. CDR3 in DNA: TGCGCCAGCAGCCTCACAGGGAGTGACACTGAAGCTTTCTTT. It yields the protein CASSLTGSDTEAFF.

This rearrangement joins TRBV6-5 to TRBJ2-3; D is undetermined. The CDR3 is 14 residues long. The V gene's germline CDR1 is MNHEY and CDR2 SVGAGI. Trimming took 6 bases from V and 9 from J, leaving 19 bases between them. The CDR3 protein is CASSSDPMARTQYF. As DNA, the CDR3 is TGTGCCAGCAGCTCGGACCCTATGGCGAGGACGCAGTATTTT.

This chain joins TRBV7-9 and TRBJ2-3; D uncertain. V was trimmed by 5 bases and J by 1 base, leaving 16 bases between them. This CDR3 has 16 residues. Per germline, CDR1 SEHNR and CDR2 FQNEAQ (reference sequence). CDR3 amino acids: CASSPVVGKGTDTQYF. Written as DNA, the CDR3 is TGTGCCAGCAGCCCAGTAGTTGGGAAAGGCACAGATACGCAGTATTTT.